This T cell receptor (beta chain) was captured by sequencing in a study of blood T cell repertoires in COVID-19. CDR1 is MNHEY, CDR2 SVGAGI, per germline. The CDR3 has 15 amino acids. The germline V and J ends were trimmed by 2 bases and 2 bases, with 12 bases remaining between them. Original handling: Reference gene primer amplification yielded estimated nucleated cell counts. TCRdb keeps only in-frame clones here, not all; method: immunoSEQ multiplex PCR. V and J calls plus clone size are reproduced from that table; the DNA served to infer D and trimming. Found here are 210,000 or so clones, approximately 85% of them singletons; the top ten hold approximately 5.1%. The Seattle patients, enrolled during active infection, were followed longitudinally.

The clonotype originates from a man aged 45-65 years with COVID-19, enrolled during active disease. This rearrangement joins TRBV6-5 to TRBJ2-5, with D perhaps TRBD1 (6 bases). The specimen was peripheral blood. DNA of the CDR3: TGTGCCAGCAGTTACGTCAGGGGTGGGCAAGAGACCCAGTACTTC. Translating it yields CASSYVRGGQETQYF.